Reported below is one T cell receptor beta chain. This CDR3 comprises 14 residues. V lost 9 bases and J lost 3, with 18 bases in between. Looked up from germline, CDR1 is MDHEN and CDR2 is SYDVKM. Exclusion applied to patients with autoimmune disease history or systemic immunosuppression. These data originate in a study of OX40 agonist ivuxolimab in advanced cancers. The overall study: Intravenous ivuxolimab was administered to patients every 2 weeks at 0.01 to 10 mg/kg.

Using immunoSEQ multiplex PCR, the repertoire was profiled, and TCRdb retains in-frame clones only, with some absent. This sample carries some 10,000 clones, roughly three fifths of them seen once, and the ten largest clones take 46%. The chain links TRBV28 to TRBJ2-7; either TRBD1 or TRBD2 may supply D (6 bases each). This TCR derives from an adult with an advanced solid tumor such as melanoma, head and neck, liver or kidney cancer. Here the sequenced sample was CD4+ or CD8+ T cells sorted from blood, taken in a trial of the OX40 agonist ivuxolimab. The CDR3 region has the DNA TGTGCCAGTTCCGAAGGGGGGTCGGGCTACGAGCAGTACTTC. Translation: CASSEGGSGYEQYF.